This T cell receptor beta chain came from a study of T cell responses to AZD1222 COVID-19 vaccine. The overall study: Pooled samples include second doses given at about 4 or 12 weeks.

Clones were read by immunoSEQ multiplex PCR, and TCRdb kept only the in-frame ones, dropping some. The sample consists of 150,000 or so clones, 89% of them appearing once. Germline assignment: CDR1 MNHEY and CDR2 SVGAGI. The CDR3 contains 14 residues. V shed 6 bases and J 7 bases; nucleotides not matched to a gene: 6. Study-level points and caveats: A rise in Spike-specific TCR breadth and depth followed two AZD1222 doses. Seropositivity was recorded at baseline in only a handful of AZD1222 recipients.

With respect to this clone: Its antigen is currently unknown.

This chain uses TRBV6-5 with TRBJ1-2; 12 bases line up with TRBD1. This material consisted of peripheral blood, taken on day 0 of AZD1222 vaccination. The receptor's source is an adult in good health. The CDR3: CASSRDRGRVGYTF. CDR3 coding DNA: TGTGCCAGCAGCAGGGACAGGGGGCGGGTTGGCTACACCTTC.